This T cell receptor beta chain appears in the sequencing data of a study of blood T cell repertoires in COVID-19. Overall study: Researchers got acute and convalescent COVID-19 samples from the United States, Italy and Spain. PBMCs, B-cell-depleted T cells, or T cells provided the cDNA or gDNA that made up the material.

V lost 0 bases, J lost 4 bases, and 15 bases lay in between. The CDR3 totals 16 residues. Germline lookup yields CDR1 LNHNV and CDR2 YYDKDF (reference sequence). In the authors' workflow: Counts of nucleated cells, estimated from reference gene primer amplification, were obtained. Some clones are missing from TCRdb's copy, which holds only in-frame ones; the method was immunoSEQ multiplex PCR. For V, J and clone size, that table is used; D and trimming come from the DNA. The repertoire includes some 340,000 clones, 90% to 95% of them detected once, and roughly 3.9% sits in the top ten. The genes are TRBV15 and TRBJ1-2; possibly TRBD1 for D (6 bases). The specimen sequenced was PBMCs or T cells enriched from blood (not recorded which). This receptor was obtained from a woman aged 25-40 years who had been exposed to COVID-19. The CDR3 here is CATSRDLTGFSYGYTF. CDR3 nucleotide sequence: TGTGCCACCAGCAGAGATCTTACAGGGTTCAGCTATGGCTACACCTTC.